The rows below give T cell receptor beta chains drawn from one sample of a study of blood T cell repertoires in COVID-19. Repertoires were generated with immunoSEQ multiplex PCR, while TCRdb's copy carries only in-frame clones and drops some. This repertoire shows more than 200,000 clones, 80% to 90% found once; its top ten account for 1.3% to 1.5%. Material for sequencing was peripheral blood. The receptors here all came from a man at least 80 years old with acute or convalescent COVID-19. CDR3s include the opening cysteine and the closing phenylalanine or tryptophan. The D gene is left open where the match is weak. Size is stated for part of the rows, as once, few or many counts, or as a class when the clone is expanded.

v_gene,abundance,d_gene,j_gene,CDR3aa,CDR3nt
TRBV19,.,.,TRBJ1-2,CATSTGDSNYGYTF,TGTGCCACCTCGACAGGTGATTCTAACTATGGCTACACCTTC
TRBV19,.,TRBD1,TRBJ2-1,CASSRGRGNEQFF,TGTGCCAGTAGTAGGGGCAGGGGGAATGAGCAGTTCTTC
TRBV18,.,.,TRBJ2-1,CASSQGGSYNEQFF,TGTGCCAGCTCGCAAGGCGGCTCCTACAATGAGCAGTTCTTC
TRBV20-1,few,.,TRBJ2-7,CSASVPGEQYF,TGCAGTGCTAGTGTTCCGGGCGAGCAGTACTTC
TRBV23-1,.,TRBD1,TRBJ2-5,CASSREDRGRETQYF,TGCGCCAGCAGTCGAGAAGACAGGGGGCGGGAGACCCAGTACTTC
TRBV5-6,.,TRBD2,TRBJ2-3,CASSLDSLAGGVNTQYF,TGTGCCAGCAGCTTGGATAGTCTAGCGGGGGGGGTAAATACGCAGTATTTT
TRBV19,.,.,TRBJ1-5,CASSITPGSPSPQHF,TGTGCCAGTAGTATAACCCCCGGGTCTCCTTCGCCCCAGCATTTT
TRBV28,.,TRBD1,TRBJ2-2,CASSEGQGRVIPSPRELFF,TGTGCCAGCAGTGAGGGACAGGGGCGCGTTATACCCAGCCCTAGGGAGCTGTTTTTT
TRBV19,.,.,TRBJ1-2,CASSIDQGLDYGYTF,TGTGCCAGTAGTATAGATCAGGGACTTGACTATGGCTACACCTTC
TRBV5-4,.,.,TRBJ1-2,CASSLRQEFYGYTF,TGTGCCAGCAGCCTGCGACAGGAATTCTATGGCTACACCTTC
TRBV24-1,once,TRBD2,TRBJ2-2,CATSPGLAGVEELFF,TGTGCCACCAGTCCCGGACTAGCGGGGGTAGAGGAGCTGTTTTTT
TRBV5-4,.,TRBD1,TRBJ2-1,CASSLAQGAGEQFF,TGTGCCAGCAGCTTGGCCCAGGGGGCGGGTGAGCAGTTCTTC
TRBV6-1,.,.,TRBJ1-2,CASSDTLSNYGYTF,TGTGCCAGCAGTGACACTCTCTCTAACTATGGCTACACCTTC
TRBV18,.,.,TRBJ2-7,CASSPVASYEQYF,TGTGCCAGCTCACCCGTAGCGTCCTACGAGCAGTACTTC
TRBV7-2,.,TRBD1,TRBJ2-5,CASSKTGVETQYF,TGTGCCAGCAGCAAGACAGGGGTCGAGACCCAGTACTTC
TRBV7-2,.,TRBD1,TRBJ2-1,CASSPGQGANEQFF,TGTGCCAGCAGCCCCGGACAGGGGGCAAATGAGCAGTTCTTC
TRBV5-5,.,.,TRBJ1-5,CASSLLSGGNQPQHF,TGTGCCAGCAGCTTGTTGAGCGGTGGCAATCAGCCCCAGCATTTT
TRBV27,.,TRBD1,TRBJ1-2,CASSLYRGGGYTF,TGTGCCAGCAGTTTATACAGGGGTGGAGGCTACACCTTC
TRBV28,.,TRBD1,TRBJ2-5,CASSLPGGLKTQYF,TGTGCCAGCAGTTTACCAGGGGGCCTGAAGACCCAGTACTTC
TRBV5-8,.,TRBD1,TRBJ1-3,CASSLGTGTGNTIYF,TGTGCCAGCAGCTTGGGGACAGGGACTGGAAACACCATATATTTT
TRBV9,.,.,TRBJ1-2,CASSPHPGDDGYTF,TGTGCCAGCAGCCCGCACCCCGGGGATGATGGCTACACCTTC
TRBV18,.,.,TRBJ1-3,CASSREALRNTIYF,TGTGCCAGCTCACGAGAAGCTTTGAGGAACACCATATATTTT
TRBV6-5,.,.,TRBJ1-2,CASSLRVYGYTF,TGTGCCAGCAGTCTCCGAGTCTATGGCTACACCTTC
TRBV6-5,.,.,TRBJ1-3,CASSPGSSGNTIYF,TGTGCCAGCAGCCCAGGTAGCTCTGGAAACACCATATATTTT
TRBV7-2,.,.,TRBJ2-5,CASSLVAGGAEETQYF,TGTGCCAGCAGCTTAGTAGCCGGGGGTGCGGAAGAGACCCAGTACTTC
TRBV11-3,.,TRBD1,TRBJ2-2,CASSLGQGDTGELFF,TGTGCCAGCAGCCTAGGACAGGGGGACACCGGGGAGCTGTTTTTT
TRBV6-2/TRBV6-3,.,TRBD1,TRBJ2-3,CASSYSRTGGRDTQYF,TGTGCCAGCAGTTACTCCCGGACAGGGGGGAGGGATACGCAGTATTTT
TRBV6-6,.,.,TRBJ1-1,CASSPSGSQGFMNTEAFF,TGTGCCAGCAGTCCTAGTGGGTCACAGGGCTTCATGAACACTGAAGCTTTCTTT
TRBV12-3/TRBV12-4,.,.,TRBJ1-5,CASSPNNQPQHF,TGTGCCAGCAGTCCCAATAATCAGCCCCAGCATTTT
TRBV18,.,TRBD1,TRBJ2-1,CASSPTLPGQGIDEQFF,TGTGCCAGCTCACCCACCCTACCGGGACAGGGGATCGATGAGCAGTTCTTC
TRBV5-8,few,.,TRBJ2-3,CASTSTDTQYF,TGTGCCAGCACGTCTACAGATACGCAGTATTTT
TRBV27,.,TRBD2,TRBJ2-2,CASSLRAGGRTGELFF,TGTGCCAGCAGTTTGAGAGCGGGAGGGCGCACCGGGGAGCTGTTTTTT
TRBV7-9,.,TRBD2,TRBJ2-7,CASSIQAGGLNQYF,TGTGCCAGCAGCATCCAAGCGGGGGGGCTGAACCAGTACTTC
TRBV11-2,.,TRBD1,TRBJ2-1,CASSLNWDSSYNEQFF,TGTGCCAGCAGCTTAAATTGGGACAGCTCCTACAATGAGCAGTTCTTC
TRBV12-3/TRBV12-4,.,.,TRBJ1-2,CASSFGVGYTF,TGTGCCAGCAGTTTCGGGGTTGGCTACACCTTC
TRBV29-1,.,TRBD1,TRBJ2-2,CSVGRQGTGELFF,TGCAGCGTTGGGCGACAGGGAACCGGGGAGCTGTTTTTT
TRBV15,.,TRBD1,TRBJ1-4,CATSREQGAREKLFF,TGTGCCACCAGCCGAGAACAGGGGGCGCGTGAAAAACTGTTTTTT
TRBV6-2/TRBV6-3,.,.,TRBJ1-5,CASSYLGFDSSNQPQHF,TGTGCCAGCAGTTACTTGGGTTTTGACAGTAGCAATCAGCCCCAGCATTTT
TRBV12-3/TRBV12-4,.,.,TRBJ1-5,CASSGGNNQPQHF,TGTGCCAGCAGTGGGGGGAACAATCAGCCCCAGCATTTT
TRBV10-3,.,.,TRBJ2-5,CAISEPQLAGETQYF,TGTGCCATCAGTGAGCCGCAACTAGCAGGCGAGACCCAGTACTTC
TRBV20-1,.,.,TRBJ1-1,CSAGVNTEAFF,TGCAGTGCTGGAGTAAACACTGAAGCTTTCTTT
TRBV6-2/TRBV6-3,.,TRBD2,TRBJ2-2,CASSYYSGGARDTGELFF,TGTGCCAGCAGTTACTACAGCGGGGGGGCCCGGGATACCGGGGAGCTGTTTTTT
TRBV12-3/TRBV12-4,once,TRBD1,TRBJ1-1,CASSFQGDPEAFF,TGTGCCAGCAGTTTCCAGGGGGATCCTGAAGCTTTCTTT
TRBV7-3,.,.,TRBJ2-3,CASSLGASVDTQYF,TGTGCCAGCAGCTTAGGTGCTAGTGTAGATACGCAGTATTTT